A selection of T cell receptor beta chains follows, all from one sample in a study of vaccination effects on CD4 cells after COVID-19. The table came from immunoSEQ multiplex PCR; TCRdb's copy has only in-frame clones and leaves some out. The repertoire holds 55,000 to 75,000 clones, with less than 85% as singletons. For these receptors, no antigen is known. Sequences were derived from CD4+ T cells from PBMCs cultured with HCoV-NL63 spike peptides, sampled before COVID-19 vaccination. The receptor source for this set is a human donor who received a COVID-19 vaccine. The CDR3 runs from the conserved cysteine through the conserved F or W. D genes are given only for firm matches. Clone size is shown for a subset of rows, as once, few, many or a class of expanded clone.

J: TRBJ1-1
V: TRBV19
size: once
D: TRBD1
CDR3: CASSTPILGQGRTEAFF
DNA: TGTGCCAGTAGTACACCGATCCTGGGACAGGGGAGAACTGAAGCTTTCTTT

J: TRBJ1-2
V: TRBV11-2
size: few
D: NA
CDR3: CASSLQQGYGYTF
DNA: TGTGCCAGCAGCTTACAACAGGGCTATGGCTACACCTTC

J: TRBJ2-1
V: TRBV27
size: NA
D: NA
CDR3: CASSLKQFLGSSYNEQFF
DNA: TGTGCCAGCAGTTTGAAACAGTTCCTAGGAAGCTCCTACAATGAGCAGTTCTTC

J: TRBJ2-1
V: TRBV7-2
size: NA
D: TRBD1
CDR3: CASSFGTVYNEQFF
DNA: TGTGCCAGCAGCTTCGGGACAGTTTACAATGAGCAGTTCTTC

J: TRBJ1-1
V: TRBV7-3
size: few
D: NA
CDR3: CASSNRMNTEAFF
DNA: TGTGCCAGCAGCAATAGGATGAACACTGAAGCTTTCTTT

J: TRBJ2-5
V: TRBV28
size: NA
D: TRBD2
CDR3: CASSFMGGVETQYF
DNA: TGTGCCAGCAGTTTTATGGGAGGGGTAGAGACCCAGTACTTC

J: TRBJ1-6
V: TRBV6-2/TRBV6-3
size: few
D: NA
CDR3: CASSWETAVSPLHF
DNA: TGTGCCAGCAGTTGGGAGACCGCAGTTTCACCCCTCCACTTT

J: TRBJ2-1
V: TRBV7-2
size: NA
D: NA
CDR3: CASRTAMSGGQSEQFF
DNA: TGTGCCAGCAGAACAGCGATGTCGGGGGGCCAGTCGGAGCAGTTCTTC

J: TRBJ1-6
V: TRBV2
size: few
D: TRBD1
CDR3: CASNPTGGQYSSPLHF
DNA: TGTGCCAGCAACCCGACAGGGGGCCAATATAGTTCACCCCTCCACTTT

J: TRBJ2-3
V: TRBV7-2
size: NA
D: NA
CDR3: CASSLGSTDTQYF
DNA: TGTGCCAGCAGCTTGGGGAGTACAGATACGCAGTATTTT

J: TRBJ1-1
V: TRBV5-1
size: NA
D: NA
CDR3: CASSLDRTENTEAFF
DNA: TGCGCCAGCAGCTTGGACCGGACCGAGAACACTGAAGCTTTCTTT

J: TRBJ1-1
V: TRBV7-8
size: NA
D: TRBD1
CDR3: CASSLPRGAMNTEAFF
DNA: TGTGCCAGCAGCTTACCCAGGGGGGCTATGAACACTGAAGCTTTCTTT

J: TRBJ2-3
V: TRBV5-1
size: few
D: TRBD1
CDR3: CASSLAPGTGTDTQYF
DNA: TGCGCCAGCAGCTTGGCCCCTGGGACAGGCACAGATACGCAGTATTTT